Here is one T cell receptor beta chain with its context. Its antigen is currently unknown. This sample is drawn from a study of OX40 agonist ivuxolimab in advanced cancers. Study summary: Dose-escalation patients were diagnosed with hepatocellular carcinoma, melanoma, renal cell cancer or head and neck cancer. Partial responses were achieved by three patients: one hepatocellular carcinoma, two cutaneous melanoma. Whole-study findings and limits: Some patients who did not respond also had low normalized T-cell clonal expansion.

J lost 4 bases, V lost 5 bases, and 2 bases had no gene match. The CDR3 is 14 amino acids. Germline CDR1 reads LNHDA; CDR2 reads SQIVND (reference sequence). The repertoire was sequenced with immunoSEQ multiplex PCR; TCRdb's copy has only in-frame clones and lacks some. The sample records some 44,000 clones, over 65% being singletons. Patients were ineligible given autoimmune disease history or systemic immunosuppression. The sample consisted of CD4+ or CD8+ T cells sorted from blood, taken in a trial of the OX40 agonist ivuxolimab. The receptor was derived from an adult with an advanced solid tumor such as melanoma, head and neck, liver or kidney cancer. The chain combines TRBV19 with TRBJ2-2, with 9 positions matching TRBD2. The CDR3 protein is CASSFSGGTGELFF. CDR3 in DNA: TGTGCCAGTAGTTTTAGCGGGGGCACCGGGGAGCTGTTTTTT.